This TCR beta chain was identified in a study of blood T cells in healthy people across ages. With respect to this clonotype: Its antigen remains unknown.

A J-beta primer mix and a sample-barcoded 5' primer were used in a second PCR of roughly 7 to 12 cycles. TCRdb re-called the 5' RACE reads with MiXCR, one entry per CDR3 protein. The sample records around 1.1 million distinct CDR3 sequences, under 40% being singletons. Donors were systemically healthy Caucasian individuals from Russia aged roughly 6 to 95 years. With 0 bases removed from V and 0 bases from J, the gap between germline ends came to 16 bases. The CDR3 has 18 residues. The germline V gene encodes CDR1 SGDLS and CDR2 YYNGEE. Study results and caveats: Researchers report that TCR beta diversity correlated strongly with naive T cell percentage.

The sequencing sample was made of blood. The chain recombines TRBV9 with TRBJ1-3; a possible D gene is TRBD1 (5 bases). This receptor was obtained from a man aged 18 to 30 in good health. This chain's CDR3 is CASSVALLQAISGNTIYF. The CDR3 coding sequence is TGTGCCAGCAGCGTAGCCCTACTACAGGCCATCTCTGGAAACACCATATATTTT.